The T cell receptor beta chain described here comes from a study of T cell changes during pregnancy in multiple sclerosis. The germline V gene encodes CDR1 SGHRS and CDR2 YFSETQ. Losses at the gene ends were 4 bases for V and 5 bases for J; bases not matched to a gene: 12. CDR3 size: 15 residues. Assay: immunoSEQ multiplex PCR; the TCRdb copy retains only in-frame clones and omits some. Among 84,000 or so clones listed, around 94% were seen once. This TCR was sampled from a female donor with multiple sclerosis, enrolled in a pregnancy study. The chain employs TRBV5-1 and TRBJ2-7; TRBD1 agrees at 7 bases. The sample consisted of peripheral blood, taken in the third trimester of pregnancy. CDR3 coding DNA: TGCGCCAGCAGCATCACAGGGGAAGGGTGGAACGAGCAGTACTTC. It codes for CASSITGEGWNEQYF. Full variable domain (missing parts from reference TRBV5-1 and TRBJ2-7): KAGVTQTPRYLIKTRGQQVTLSCSPISGHRSVSWYQQTPGQGLQFLFEYFSETQRNKGNFPGRFSGRQFSNSRSEMNVSTLELGDSALYLCASSITGEGWNEQYFGPGTRLTVT.